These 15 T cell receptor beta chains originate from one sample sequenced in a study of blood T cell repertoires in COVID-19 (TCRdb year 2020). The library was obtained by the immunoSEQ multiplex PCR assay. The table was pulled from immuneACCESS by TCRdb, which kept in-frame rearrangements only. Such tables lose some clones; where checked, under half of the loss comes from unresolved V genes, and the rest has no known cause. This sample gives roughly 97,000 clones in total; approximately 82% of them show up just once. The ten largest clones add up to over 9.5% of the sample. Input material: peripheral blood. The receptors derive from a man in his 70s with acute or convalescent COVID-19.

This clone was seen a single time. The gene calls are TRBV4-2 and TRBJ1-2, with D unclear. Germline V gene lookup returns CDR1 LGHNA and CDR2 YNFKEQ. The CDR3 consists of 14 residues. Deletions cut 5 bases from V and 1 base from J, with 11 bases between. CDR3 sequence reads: CASSSTGGNYGYTF. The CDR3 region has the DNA TGTGCCAGCAGCAGTACGGGAGGTAACTATGGCTACACCTTC.

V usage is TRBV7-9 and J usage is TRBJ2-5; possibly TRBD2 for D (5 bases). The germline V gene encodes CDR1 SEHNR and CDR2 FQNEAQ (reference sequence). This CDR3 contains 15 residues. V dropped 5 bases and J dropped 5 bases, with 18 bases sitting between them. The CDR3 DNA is TGTGCCAGCAGCGGAGGACGCATCGGTCGGGAGACCCAGTACTTC. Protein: CASSGGRIGRETQYF.

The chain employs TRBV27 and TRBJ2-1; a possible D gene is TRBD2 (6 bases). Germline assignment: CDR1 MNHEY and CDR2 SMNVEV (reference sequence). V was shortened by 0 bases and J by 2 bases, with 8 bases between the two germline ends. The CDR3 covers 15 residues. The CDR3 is CASSLSAGPYNEQFF. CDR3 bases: TGTGCCAGCAGTTTATCGGCGGGACCCTACAATGAGCAGTTCTTC.

The CDR3 sequence: CASSYLDRYGYTF. CDR3 sequence (DNA): TGTGCCAGCAGTTACCTGGACAGATATGGCTACACCTTC. This chain joins TRBV6-2 or TRBV6-3 and TRBJ1-2; possible D gene TRBD1, 6 bases. This CDR3 has 13 amino acids. Germline-derived CDR1 and CDR2 are MNHEY and SVGEGT. The V and J ends lost 2 bases and 5 bases respectively, with 9 bases between them.

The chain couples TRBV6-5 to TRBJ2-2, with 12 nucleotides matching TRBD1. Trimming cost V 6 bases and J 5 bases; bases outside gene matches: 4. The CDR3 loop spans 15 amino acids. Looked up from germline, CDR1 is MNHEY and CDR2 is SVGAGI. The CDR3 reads CASRGDRGRTGELFF. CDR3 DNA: TGTGCCAGCAGGGGGGACAGGGGGCGGACCGGGGAGCTGTTTTTT.

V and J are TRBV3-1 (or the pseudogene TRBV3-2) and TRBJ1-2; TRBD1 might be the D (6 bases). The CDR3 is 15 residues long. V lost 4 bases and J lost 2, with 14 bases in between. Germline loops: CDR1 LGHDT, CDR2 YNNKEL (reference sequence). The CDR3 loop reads CASSPSDSRNYGYTF. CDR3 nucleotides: TGTGCCAGCAGCCCCTCGGACAGCAGGAACTATGGCTACACCTTC.

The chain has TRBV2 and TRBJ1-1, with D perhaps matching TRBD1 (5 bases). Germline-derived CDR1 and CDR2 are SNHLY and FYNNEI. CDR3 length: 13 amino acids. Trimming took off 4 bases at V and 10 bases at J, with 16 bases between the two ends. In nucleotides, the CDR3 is TGTGCCAGCAGTGGACAGTTTAGCTCGGGAGCTTTCTTT. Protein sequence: CASSGQFSSGAFF.

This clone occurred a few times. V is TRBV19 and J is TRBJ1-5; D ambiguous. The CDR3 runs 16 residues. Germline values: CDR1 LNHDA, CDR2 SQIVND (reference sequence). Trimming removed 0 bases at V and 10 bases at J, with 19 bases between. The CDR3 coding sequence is TGTGCCAGTAGTATAGACCCGGGAACCCGGGTCGAACCCCAGCATTTT. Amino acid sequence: CASSIDPGTRVEPQHF.

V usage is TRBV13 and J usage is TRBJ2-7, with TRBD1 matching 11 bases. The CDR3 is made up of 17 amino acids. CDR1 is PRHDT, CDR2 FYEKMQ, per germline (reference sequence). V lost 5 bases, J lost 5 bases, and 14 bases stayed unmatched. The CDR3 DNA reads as TGTGCCAGCAGCCCCCCGGGGAGGGACAGGGGGTTGAACGAGCAGTACTTC. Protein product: CASSPPGRDRGLNEQYF.

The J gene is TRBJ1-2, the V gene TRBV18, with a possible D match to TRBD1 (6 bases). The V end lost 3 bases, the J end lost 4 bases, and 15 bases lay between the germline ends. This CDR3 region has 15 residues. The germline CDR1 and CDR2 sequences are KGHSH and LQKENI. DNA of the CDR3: TGTGCCAGCTCACCCCTTCCCGACAGGTTCTATGGCTACACCTTC. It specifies CASSPLPDRFYGYTF.

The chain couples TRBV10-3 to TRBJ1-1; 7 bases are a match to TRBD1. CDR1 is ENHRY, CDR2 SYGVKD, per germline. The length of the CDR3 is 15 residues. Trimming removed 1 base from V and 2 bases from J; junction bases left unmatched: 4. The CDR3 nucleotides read TGTGCCATCAGTGAGTTGGGGACAGCCAACACTGAAGCTTTCTTT. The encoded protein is CAISELGTANTEAFF.

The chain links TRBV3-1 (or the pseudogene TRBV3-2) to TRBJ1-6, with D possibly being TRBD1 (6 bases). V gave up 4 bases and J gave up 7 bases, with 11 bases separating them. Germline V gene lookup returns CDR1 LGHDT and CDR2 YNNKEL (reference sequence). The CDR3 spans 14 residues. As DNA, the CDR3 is TGTGCCAGCAGCCGCGGGGGGGCCAATTCACCCCTCCACTTT. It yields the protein CASSRGGANSPLHF.

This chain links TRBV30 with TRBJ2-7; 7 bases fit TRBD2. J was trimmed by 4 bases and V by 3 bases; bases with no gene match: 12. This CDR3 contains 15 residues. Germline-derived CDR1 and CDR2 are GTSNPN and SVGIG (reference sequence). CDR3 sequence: CAWRGPGLPMYEQYF. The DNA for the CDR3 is TGTGCCTGGAGGGGCCCGGGACTACCTATGTACGAGCAGTACTTC.

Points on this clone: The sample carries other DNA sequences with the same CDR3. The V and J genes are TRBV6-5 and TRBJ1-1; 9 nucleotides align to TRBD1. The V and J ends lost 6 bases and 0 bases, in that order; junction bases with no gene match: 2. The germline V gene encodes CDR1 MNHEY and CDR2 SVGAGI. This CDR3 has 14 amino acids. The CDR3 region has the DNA TGTGCCAGCAGCCGGACAGGGGTGAACACTGAAGCTTTCTTT. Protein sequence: CASSRTGVNTEAFF.

The CDR3 here is CASRQSGSSYNEQFF. The CDR3 nucleotides are TGCGCCAGCAGACAAAGCGGGAGCTCCTACAATGAGCAGTTCTTC. This chain connects TRBV5-1 to TRBJ2-1, with 8 nucleotides matching TRBD2. The V gene's germline CDR1 is SGHRS and CDR2 YFSETQ. The CDR3 loop spans 15 amino acids. Trimming at V came to 5 bases and at J to 0 bases, leaving 4 bases not matched to a gene.